The clone carrying this T cell receptor (beta chain) showed up many times. Its cognate antigen is unknown. This entry comes from a study of early T cells in non-severe SARS-CoV-2 infection. Study-wide results and caveats: A preference for anti-spike CD8 responses marked VDJdb matching, which missed private and CD4 specificities.

In TCRdb, the 5' RACE reads were re-called with MiXCR into one record per CDR3 protein. The table records tens of thousands of distinct CDR3 sequences, 4.5% to 7.5% of them present only once. The V end was cut by 2 bases, the J end by 6 bases, with 10 bases between. This CDR3 spans 13 amino acids. The germline CDR1 and CDR2 sequences are SGHDN and FVKESK. The sequence was collected from an adult who was a healthcare worker with PCR-confirmed SARS-CoV-2 infection or an uninfected control (not recorded which). The genes are TRBV14 and TRBJ1-2; D might be TRBD1 (6 bases). Material for sequencing was whole blood. CDR3 nucleotide sequence: TGTGCCAGCAGCCAACGGGGGGCGCATGGCTACACCTTC. Its translation: CASSQRGAHGYTF.